This entry concerns a single T cell receptor beta chain. Its antigen is still unknown. This sample is part of a study of T cell responses to AZD1222 COVID-19 vaccine. Study details: Second-dose timings of about 4 or about 12 weeks were pooled.

The data were produced by immunoSEQ multiplex PCR, yet TCRdb's version contains in-frame clones alone and is incomplete. The sample shows approximately 150,000 clones, 80% to 95% of them seen only once. Regarding the study as a whole: Repertoires were collected only later (after the peak T cell response had occurred). Donors skewed white British and female; clonal diversity was possibly underestimated. Vaccination with two AZD1222 doses was followed by a rise in Spike-specific TCR breadth and depth.

The sequencing here drew on peripheral blood, taken on day 0 of AZD1222 vaccination. The source of this sequence is an adult in good health.

The CDR3 is CAWSFAGGPNEKLFF. In DNA form, the CDR3 reads TGTGCCTGGAGTTTCGCGGGCGGTCCTAATGAAAAACTGTTTTTT. V and J are TRBV30 and TRBJ1-4; D not certain. Germline V gene data show CDR1 as GTSNPN and CDR2 as SVGIG (reference sequence). CDR3 length: 15 amino acids. The V end lost 2 bases, the J end lost 3 bases, and 13 bases lay between the germline ends.